This T cell receptor (beta chain) was found in a study of cytomegalovirus exposure and HLA in healthy donors. V was pared by 6 bases and J by 1 base, with 15 bases between. Germline loops: CDR1 SGHTA, CDR2 FQGNSA. The CDR3 covers 15 residues. PCR involved 60 Vbeta and 13 Jbeta primers. TCRdb keeps only in-frame clones here, not all; method: immunoSEQ multiplex PCR. The top ten hold roughly 1.2% of the sample, which has about 130,000 clones, about 82% seen once. The chain has TRBV7-2 and TRBJ1-1; possible D gene TRBD1, 6 bases. The sample taken for sequencing was PBMCs. The clonotype originates from a boy between 10 and 17 years old in good health and CMV-seronegative. CDR3 loop: CASSYAGTPNTEAFF. CDR3 bases: TGTGCCAGCAGTTATGCCGGGACACCGAACACTGAAGCTTTCTTT.